This T cell receptor (beta chain) was captured in a study of response to subunit inactivated influenza vaccine. Findings of the study overall: That few new T cells are recruited by each seasonal influenza vaccination was the authors' suggestion.

Germline V CDR1 and CDR2: MNHEY, SMNVEV (reference sequence). The J segment lost 6 bases and the V segment lost 8 bases, leaving 12 bases of the junction unmatched. The CDR3 sequence is 15 residues long. TCRdb reprocessed the RT-PCR reads via MiXCR and lists one record per CDR3 protein. Of around 520,000 distinct CDR3 sequences listed, roughly 27% were seen once; the top ten hold under 2.5%. Details on this clonotype: The antigen remains unidentified.

The rearrangement links TRBV27 to TRBJ1-5; 8 positions agree with TRBD1. This clonotype was obtained from a man aged 45-65 years who received an inactivated influenza vaccine. Sequencing was performed on CD4+ T cells sorted from PBMCs, taken more than 4 days after vaccination. The CDR3 nucleotides are TGTGCCAGCGGAATCGCAGGGGGCTTGGGTCAGCCCCAGCATTTT. It encodes CASGIAGGLGQPQHF.